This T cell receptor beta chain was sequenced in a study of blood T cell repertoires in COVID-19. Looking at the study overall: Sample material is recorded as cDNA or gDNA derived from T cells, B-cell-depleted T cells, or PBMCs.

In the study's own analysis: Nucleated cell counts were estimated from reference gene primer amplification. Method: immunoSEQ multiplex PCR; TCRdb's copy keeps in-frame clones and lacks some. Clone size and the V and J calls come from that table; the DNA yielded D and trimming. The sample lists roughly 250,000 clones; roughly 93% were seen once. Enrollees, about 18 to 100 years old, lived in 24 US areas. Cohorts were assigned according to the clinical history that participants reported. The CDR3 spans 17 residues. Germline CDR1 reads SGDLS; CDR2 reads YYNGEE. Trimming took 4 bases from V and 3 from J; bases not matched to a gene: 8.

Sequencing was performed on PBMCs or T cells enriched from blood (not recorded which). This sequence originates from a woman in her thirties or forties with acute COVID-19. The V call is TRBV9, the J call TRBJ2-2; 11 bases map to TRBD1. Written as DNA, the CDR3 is TGTGCCAGCAGCCCTGGACAGGGGGCCACATACACCGGGGAGCTGTTTTTT. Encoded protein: CASSPGQGATYTGELFF.